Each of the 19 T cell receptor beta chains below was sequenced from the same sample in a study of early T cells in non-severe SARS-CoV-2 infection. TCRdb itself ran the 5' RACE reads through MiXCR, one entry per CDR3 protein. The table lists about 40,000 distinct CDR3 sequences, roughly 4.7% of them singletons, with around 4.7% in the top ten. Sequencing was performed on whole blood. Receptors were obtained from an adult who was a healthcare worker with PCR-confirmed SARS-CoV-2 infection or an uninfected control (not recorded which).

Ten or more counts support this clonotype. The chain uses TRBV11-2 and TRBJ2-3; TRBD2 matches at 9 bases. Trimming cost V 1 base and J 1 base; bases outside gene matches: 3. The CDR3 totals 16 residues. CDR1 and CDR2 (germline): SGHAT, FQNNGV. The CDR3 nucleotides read TGTGCCAGCAGCTTAGGTAGCGGGGGCCGCACAGATACGCAGTATTTT. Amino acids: CASSLGSGGRTDTQYF.

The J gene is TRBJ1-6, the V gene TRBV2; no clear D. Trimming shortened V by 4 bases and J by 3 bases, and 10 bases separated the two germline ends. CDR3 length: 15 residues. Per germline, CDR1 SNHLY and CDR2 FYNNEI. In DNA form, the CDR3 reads TGTGCCAGCAGTGGTACAGTCAACTATAATTCACCCCTCCACTTT. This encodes CASSGTVNYNSPLHF. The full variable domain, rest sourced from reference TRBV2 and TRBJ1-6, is EPEVTQTPSHQVTQMGQEVILRCVPISNHLYFYWYRQILGQKVEFLVSFYNNEISEKSEIFDDQFSVERPDGSNFTLKIRSTKLEDSAMYFCASSGTVNYNSPLHFGNGTRLTVT.

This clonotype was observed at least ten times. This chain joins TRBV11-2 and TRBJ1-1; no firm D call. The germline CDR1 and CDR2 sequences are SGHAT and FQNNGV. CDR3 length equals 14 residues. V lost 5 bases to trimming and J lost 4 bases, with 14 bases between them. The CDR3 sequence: CASSPRRTGTEAFF. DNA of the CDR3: TGTGCCAGCAGCCCCAGGCGGACCGGCACTGAAGCTTTCTTT.

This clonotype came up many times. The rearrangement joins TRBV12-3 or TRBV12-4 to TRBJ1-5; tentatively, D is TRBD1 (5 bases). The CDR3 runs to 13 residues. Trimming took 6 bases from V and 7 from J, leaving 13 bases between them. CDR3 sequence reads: CASSIQGLQPQHF. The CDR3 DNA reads TGTGCCAGCAGCATTCAGGGTTTACAGCCCCAGCATTTT.

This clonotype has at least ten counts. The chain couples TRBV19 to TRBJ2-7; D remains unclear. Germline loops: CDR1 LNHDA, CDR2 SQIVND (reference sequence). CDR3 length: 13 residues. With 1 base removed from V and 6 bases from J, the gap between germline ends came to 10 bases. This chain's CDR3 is CASSIGQVSEQYF. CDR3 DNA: TGTGCCAGTAGTATAGGGCAGGTGAGCGAGCAGTACTTC.

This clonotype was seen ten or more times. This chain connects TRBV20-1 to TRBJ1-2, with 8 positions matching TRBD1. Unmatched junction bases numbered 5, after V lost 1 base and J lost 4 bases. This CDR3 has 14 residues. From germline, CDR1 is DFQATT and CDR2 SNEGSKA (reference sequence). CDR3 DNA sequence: TGCAGTGCTAGAGCCACAACAGGGGGCTATGGCTACACCTTC. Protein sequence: CSARATTGGYGYTF.

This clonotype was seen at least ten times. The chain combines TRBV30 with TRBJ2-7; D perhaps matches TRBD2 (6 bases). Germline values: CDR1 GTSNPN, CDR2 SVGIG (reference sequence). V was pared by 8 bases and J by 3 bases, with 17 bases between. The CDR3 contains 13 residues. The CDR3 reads CAAGRDGNYEQYF. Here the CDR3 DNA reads TGTGCCGCGGGACGGGACGGTAACTACGAGCAGTACTTC.

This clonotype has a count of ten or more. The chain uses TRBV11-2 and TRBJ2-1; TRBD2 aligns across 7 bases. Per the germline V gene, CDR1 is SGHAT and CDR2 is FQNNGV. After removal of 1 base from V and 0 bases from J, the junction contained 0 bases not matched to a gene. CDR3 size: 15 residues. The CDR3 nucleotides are TGTGCCAGCAGCTTAGGCGGGAGCTCCTACAATGAGCAGTTCTTC. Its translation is CASSLGGSSYNEQFF.

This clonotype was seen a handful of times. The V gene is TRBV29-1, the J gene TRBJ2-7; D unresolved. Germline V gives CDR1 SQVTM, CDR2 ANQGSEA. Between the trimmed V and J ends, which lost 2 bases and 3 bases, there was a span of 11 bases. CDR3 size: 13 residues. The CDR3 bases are TGCAGCGTTGAAACTGCTTTGAGCTACGAGCAGTACTTC. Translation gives CSVETALSYEQYF.

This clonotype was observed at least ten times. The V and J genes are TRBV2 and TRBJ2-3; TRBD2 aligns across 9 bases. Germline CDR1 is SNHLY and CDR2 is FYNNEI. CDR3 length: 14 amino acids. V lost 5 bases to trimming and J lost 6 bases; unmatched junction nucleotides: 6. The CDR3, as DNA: TGTGCCAGCAGTAAGCGGGGGGCCTGGGATACGCAGTATTTT. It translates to CASSKRGAWDTQYF.

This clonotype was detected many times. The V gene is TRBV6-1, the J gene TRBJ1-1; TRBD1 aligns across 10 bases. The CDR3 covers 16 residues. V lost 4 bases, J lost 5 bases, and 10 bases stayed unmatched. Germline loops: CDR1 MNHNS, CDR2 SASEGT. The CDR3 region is CASSGRDRGSKTEAFF. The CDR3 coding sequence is TGTGCCAGCAGTGGCCGGGACAGGGGAAGTAAGACTGAAGCTTTCTTT.

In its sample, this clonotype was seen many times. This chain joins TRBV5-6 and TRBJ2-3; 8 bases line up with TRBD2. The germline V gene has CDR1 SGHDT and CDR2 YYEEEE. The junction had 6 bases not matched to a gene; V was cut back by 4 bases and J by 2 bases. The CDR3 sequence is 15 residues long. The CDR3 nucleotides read TGTGCCAGCAGCGAGGCGGGAGGTCTCACAGATACGCAGTATTTT. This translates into CASSEAGGLTDTQYF.

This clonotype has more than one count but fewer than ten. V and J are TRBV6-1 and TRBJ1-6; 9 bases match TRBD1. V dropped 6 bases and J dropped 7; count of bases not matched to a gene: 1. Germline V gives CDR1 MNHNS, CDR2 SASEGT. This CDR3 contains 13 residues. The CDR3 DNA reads TGTGCCAGCAGCGGGACAGGGAATTCACCCCTCCACTTT. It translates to CASSGTGNSPLHF.

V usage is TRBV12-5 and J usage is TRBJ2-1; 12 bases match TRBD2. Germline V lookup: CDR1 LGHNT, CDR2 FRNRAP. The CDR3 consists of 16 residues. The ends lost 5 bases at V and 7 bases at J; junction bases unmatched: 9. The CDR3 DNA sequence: TGTGCTAGTGGTCCGTCGCGACTAGCGGGGGTAAATGAGCAGTTCTTC. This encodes CASGPSRLAGVNEQFF.

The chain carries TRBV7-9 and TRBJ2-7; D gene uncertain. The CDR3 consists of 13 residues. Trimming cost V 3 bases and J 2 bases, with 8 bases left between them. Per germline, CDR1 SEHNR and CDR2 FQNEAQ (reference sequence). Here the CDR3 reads CASSLDGPYEQYF. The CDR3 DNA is TGTGCCAGCAGCTTGGACGGTCCCTACGAGCAGTACTTC.

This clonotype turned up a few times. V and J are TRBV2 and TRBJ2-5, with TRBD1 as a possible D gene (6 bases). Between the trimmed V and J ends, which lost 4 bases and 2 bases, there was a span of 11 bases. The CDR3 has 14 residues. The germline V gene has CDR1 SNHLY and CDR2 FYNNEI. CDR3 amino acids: CASSVYRAQETQYF. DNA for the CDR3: TGTGCCAGCAGTGTTTACAGGGCGCAAGAGACCCAGTACTTC.

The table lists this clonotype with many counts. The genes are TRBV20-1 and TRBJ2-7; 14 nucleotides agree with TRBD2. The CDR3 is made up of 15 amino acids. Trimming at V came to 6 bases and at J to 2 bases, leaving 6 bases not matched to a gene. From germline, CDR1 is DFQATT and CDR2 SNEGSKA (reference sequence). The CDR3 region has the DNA TGCAGTGCAACCGGGACTAGCGGGAGAGCCTACGAGCAGTACTTC. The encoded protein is CSATGTSGRAYEQYF.

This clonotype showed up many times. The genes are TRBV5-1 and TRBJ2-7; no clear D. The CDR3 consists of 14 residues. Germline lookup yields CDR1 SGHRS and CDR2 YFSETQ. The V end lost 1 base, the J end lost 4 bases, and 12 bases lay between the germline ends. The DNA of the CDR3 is TGCGCCAGCAGCTTGAGGGAAGGTCTTTACGAGCAGTACTTC. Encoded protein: CASSLREGLYEQYF.

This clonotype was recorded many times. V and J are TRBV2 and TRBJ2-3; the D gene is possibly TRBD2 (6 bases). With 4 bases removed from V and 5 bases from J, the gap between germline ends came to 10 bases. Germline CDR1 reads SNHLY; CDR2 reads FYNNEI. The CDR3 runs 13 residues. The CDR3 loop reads CASSGTTIDTQYF. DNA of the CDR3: TGTGCCAGCAGTGGGACTACTATAGATACGCAGTATTTT. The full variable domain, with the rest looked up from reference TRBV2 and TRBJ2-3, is EPEVTQTPSHQVTQMGQEVILRCVPISNHLYFYWYRQILGQKVEFLVSFYNNEISEKSEIFDDQFSVERPDGSNFTLKIRSTKLEDSAMYFCASSGTTIDTQYFGPGTRLTVL.